This T cell receptor (beta chain) was captured by sequencing in a study of TIL therapy for anti-PD-1-resistant metastatic lung cancer. The time point was: pre-treatment sample, taken before nivolumab and TIL therapy. Between the trimmed V and J ends, which lost 0 bases and 2 bases, there was a span of 9 bases. This CDR3 has 15 amino acids. CDR1 is SGDLS, CDR2 YYNGEE, per germline. The libraries were made with immunoSEQ v3. The protocol was immunoSEQ multiplex PCR, while the TCRdb copy is restricted to in-frame clones and leaves out a portion. The table has some 16,000 clones, roughly 70% seen once. This clone was seen more than once but under ten times.

This TCR came from a person aged 25-80 years with non-small cell lung cancer. The rearrangement uses TRBV9 and TRBJ1-3, with no clear D. Sequencing was performed on blood, taken at baseline. CDR3 coding DNA: TGTGCCAGCAGCGTAGCCATGGGAACTGGAAACACCATATATTTT. Its protein is CASSVAMGTGNTIYF.